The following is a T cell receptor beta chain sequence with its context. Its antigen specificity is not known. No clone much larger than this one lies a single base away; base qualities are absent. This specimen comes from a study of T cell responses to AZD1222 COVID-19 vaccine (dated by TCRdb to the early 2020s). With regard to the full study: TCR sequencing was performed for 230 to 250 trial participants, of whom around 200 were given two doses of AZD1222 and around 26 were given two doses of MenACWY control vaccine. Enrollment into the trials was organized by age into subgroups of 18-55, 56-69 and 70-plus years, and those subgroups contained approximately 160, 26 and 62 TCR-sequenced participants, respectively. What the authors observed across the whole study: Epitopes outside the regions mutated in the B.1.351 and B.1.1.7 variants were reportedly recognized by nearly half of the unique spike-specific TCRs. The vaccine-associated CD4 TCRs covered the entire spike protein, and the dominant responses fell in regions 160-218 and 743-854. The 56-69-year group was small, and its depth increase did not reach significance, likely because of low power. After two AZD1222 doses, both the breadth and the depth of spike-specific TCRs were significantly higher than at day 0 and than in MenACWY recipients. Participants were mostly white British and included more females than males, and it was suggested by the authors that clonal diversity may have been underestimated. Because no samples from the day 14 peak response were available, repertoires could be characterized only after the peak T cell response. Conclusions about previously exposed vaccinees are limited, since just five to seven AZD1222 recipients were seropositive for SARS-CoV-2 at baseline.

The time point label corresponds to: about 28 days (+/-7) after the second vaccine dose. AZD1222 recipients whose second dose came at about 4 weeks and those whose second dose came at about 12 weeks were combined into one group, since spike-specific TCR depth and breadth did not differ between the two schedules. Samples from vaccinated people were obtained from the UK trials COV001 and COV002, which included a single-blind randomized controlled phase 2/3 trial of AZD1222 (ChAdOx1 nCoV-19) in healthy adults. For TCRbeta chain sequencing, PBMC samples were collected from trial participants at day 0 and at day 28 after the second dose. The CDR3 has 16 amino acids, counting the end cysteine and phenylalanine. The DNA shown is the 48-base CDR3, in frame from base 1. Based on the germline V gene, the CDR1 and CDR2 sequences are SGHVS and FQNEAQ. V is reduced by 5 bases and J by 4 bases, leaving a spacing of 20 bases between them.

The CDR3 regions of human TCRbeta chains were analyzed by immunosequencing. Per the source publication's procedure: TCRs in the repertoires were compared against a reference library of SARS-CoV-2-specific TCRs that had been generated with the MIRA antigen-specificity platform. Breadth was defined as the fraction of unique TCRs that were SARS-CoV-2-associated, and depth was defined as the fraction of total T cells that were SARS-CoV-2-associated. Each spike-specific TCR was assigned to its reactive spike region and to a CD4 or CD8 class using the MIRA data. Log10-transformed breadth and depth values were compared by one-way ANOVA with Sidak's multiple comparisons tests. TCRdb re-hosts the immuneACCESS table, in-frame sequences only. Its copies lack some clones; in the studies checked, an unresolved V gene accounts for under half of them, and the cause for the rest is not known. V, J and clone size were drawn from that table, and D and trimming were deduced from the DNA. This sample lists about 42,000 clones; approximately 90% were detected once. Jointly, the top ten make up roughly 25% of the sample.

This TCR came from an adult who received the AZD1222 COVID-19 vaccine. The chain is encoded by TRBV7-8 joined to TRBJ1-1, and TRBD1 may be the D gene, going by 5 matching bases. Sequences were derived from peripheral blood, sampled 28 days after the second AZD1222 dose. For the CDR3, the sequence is CASSRGSRVRVTEAFF. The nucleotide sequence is TGTGCCAGCAGCAGGGGTAGTCGGGTACGGGTCACTGAAGCTTTCTTT.